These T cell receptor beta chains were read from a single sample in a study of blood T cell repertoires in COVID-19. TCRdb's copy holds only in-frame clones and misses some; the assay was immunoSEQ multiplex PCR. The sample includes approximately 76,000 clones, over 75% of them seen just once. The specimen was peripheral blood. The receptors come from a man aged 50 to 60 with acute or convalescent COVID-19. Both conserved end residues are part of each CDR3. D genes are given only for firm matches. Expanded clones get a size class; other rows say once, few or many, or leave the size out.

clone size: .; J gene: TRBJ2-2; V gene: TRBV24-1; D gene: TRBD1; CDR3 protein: CATSDDRDTGELFF; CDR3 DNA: TGTGCCACCAGTGATGACAGGGACACCGGGGAGCTGTTTTTT
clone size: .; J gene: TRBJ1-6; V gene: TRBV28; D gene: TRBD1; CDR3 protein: CASTRQGTLYSSPLHF; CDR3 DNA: TGTGCCAGCACCCGACAGGGAACCCTATATAGTTCACCCCTCCACTTT
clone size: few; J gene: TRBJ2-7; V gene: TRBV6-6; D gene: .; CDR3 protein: CASSARSSSYEQYF; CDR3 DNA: TGTGCCAGCAGCGCAAGATCCAGCTCCTACGAGCAGTACTTC
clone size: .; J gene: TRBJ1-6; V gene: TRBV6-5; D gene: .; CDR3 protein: CGCGQPNSPLHF; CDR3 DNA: TGTGGCTGCGGACAGCCCAATTCACCCCTCCACTTT
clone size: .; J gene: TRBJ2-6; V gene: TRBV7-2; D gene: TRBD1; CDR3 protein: CASSLRGPGANVLTF; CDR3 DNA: TGTGCCAGCAGCCTGAGGGGGCCTGGGGCCAACGTCCTGACTTTC
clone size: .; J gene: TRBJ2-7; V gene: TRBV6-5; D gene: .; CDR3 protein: CASSRGRLTYEQYF; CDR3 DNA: TGTGCCAGCAGTAGAGGGAGGTTGACCTACGAGCAGTACTTC
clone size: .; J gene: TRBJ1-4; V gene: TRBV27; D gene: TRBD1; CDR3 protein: CAGSSPEDRGFTTNEKLFF; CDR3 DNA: TGTGCCGGCAGTTCGCCCGAGGACAGGGGCTTCACAACTAATGAAAAACTGTTTTTT
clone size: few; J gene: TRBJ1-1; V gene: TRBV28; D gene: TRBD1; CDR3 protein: CASSFLGGRAFF; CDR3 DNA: TGTGCCAGCAGTTTCTTAGGGGGCCGGGCTTTCTTT
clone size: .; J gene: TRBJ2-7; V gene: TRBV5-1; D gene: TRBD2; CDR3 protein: CASSLTSGYEQYF; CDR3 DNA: TGCGCCAGCAGCTTGACTAGCGGGTACGAGCAGTACTTC
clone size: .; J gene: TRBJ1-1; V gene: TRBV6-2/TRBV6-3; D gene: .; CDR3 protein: CASSPQGLSGAEAFF; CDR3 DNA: TGTGCCAGCAGCCCCCAGGGGCTTTCGGGTGCTGAAGCTTTCTTT
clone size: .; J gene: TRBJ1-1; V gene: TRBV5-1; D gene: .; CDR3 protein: CASRFGGTEAFF; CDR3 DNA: TGCGCCAGCAGATTCGGCGGGACCGAAGCTTTCTTT
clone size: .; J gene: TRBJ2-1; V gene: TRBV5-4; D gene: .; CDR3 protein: CASSLTTSLPLDEQFF; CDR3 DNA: TGTGCCAGCAGCTTAACGACTAGTTTACCGCTCGATGAGCAGTTCTTC
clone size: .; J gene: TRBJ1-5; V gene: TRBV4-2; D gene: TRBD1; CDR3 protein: CASSQEGGQANQPQHF; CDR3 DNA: TGTGCCAGCAGCCAAGAAGGGGGACAGGCTAATCAGCCCCAGCATTTT
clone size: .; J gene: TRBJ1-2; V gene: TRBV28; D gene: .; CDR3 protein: CASSLSVFPYGYTF; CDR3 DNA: TGTGCCAGCAGTTTGTCGGTCTTCCCTTATGGCTACACCTTC
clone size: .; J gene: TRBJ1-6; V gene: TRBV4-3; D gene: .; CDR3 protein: CASSQDQNSPLHF; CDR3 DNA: TGCGCCAGCAGCCAAGATCAAAATTCACCCCTCCACTTT
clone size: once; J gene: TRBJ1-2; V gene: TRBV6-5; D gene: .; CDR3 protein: CASISAGRNRGYTF; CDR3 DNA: TGTGCCAGCATCTCTGCGGGGCGCAACAGGGGCTACACCTTC
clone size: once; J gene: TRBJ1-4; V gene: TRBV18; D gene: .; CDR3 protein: CASSLSGEKLFF; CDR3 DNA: TGTGCCAGCTCCCTGAGCGGTGAAAAACTGTTTTTT
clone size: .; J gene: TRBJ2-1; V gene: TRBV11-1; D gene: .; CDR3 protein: CASSEGDFYNEQFF; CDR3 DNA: TGTGCCAGCAGCGAAGGGGATTTCTACAATGAGCAGTTCTTC
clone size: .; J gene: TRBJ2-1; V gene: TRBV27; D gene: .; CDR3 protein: CASSLWAGSYNEQFF; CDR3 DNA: TGTGCCAGCAGTTTATGGGCAGGGTCCTACAATGAGCAGTTCTTC
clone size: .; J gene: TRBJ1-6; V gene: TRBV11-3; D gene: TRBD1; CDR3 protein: CANQKGALNSALHF; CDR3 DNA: TGTGCCAACCAAAAGGGGGCCCTAAATTCAGCCCTCCACTTT
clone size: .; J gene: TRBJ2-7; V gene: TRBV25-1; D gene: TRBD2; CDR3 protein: CASSSTSGGAYEQYF; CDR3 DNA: TGTGCCAGCAGTTCGACTAGCGGGGGTGCCTACGAGCAGTACTTC
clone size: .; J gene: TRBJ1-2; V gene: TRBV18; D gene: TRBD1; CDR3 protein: CASSPGTGGAYGYTF; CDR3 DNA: TGTGCCAGCTCTCCCGGGACAGGGGGCGCCTATGGCTACACCTTC
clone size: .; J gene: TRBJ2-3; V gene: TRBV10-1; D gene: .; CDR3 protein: CASSEFQGSDTQYF; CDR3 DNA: TGCGCCAGCAGTGAGTTTCAGGGGTCAGATACGCAGTATTTT
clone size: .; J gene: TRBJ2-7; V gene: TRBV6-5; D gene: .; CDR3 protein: CASTGYEQYF; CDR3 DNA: TGTGCCAGCACGGGATACGAGCAGTACTTC
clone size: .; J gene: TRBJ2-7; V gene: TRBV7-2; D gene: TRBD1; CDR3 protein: CASSLMTGGYEQYF; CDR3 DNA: TGTGCCAGCAGCTTAATGACAGGGGGGTACGAGCAGTACTTC
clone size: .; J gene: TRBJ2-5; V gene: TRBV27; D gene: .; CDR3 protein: CASSFSYQETQYF; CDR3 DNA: TGTGCCAGCAGTTTTAGCTACCAAGAGACCCAGTACTTC
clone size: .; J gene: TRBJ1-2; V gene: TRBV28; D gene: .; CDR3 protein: CASRTTNYGYTF; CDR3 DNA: TGTGCCAGCAGAACAACTAACTATGGCTACACCTTC
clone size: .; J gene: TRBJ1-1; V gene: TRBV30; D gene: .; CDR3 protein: CARGRSATEAFF; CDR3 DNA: TGTGCCCGCGGTAGGTCAGCCACTGAAGCTTTCTTT
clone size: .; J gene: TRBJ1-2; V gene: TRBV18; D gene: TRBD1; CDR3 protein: CASSPSGGSYGYTF; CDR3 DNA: TGTGCCAGCTCACCGTCAGGGGGTAGCTATGGCTACACCTTC
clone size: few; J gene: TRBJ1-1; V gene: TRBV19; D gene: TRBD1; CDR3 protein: CASRQGATTEAFF; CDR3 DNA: TGTGCCAGTAGGCAGGGGGCGACCACTGAAGCTTTCTTT
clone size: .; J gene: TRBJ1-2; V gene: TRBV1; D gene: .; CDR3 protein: CTSSRLRQGEEGYTF; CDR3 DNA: TGCACCAGCAGCCGCCTCAGACAGGGAGAGGAGGGCTACACCTTC
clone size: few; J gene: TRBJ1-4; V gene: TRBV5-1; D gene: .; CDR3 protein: CASSLAPQGSSEKLFF; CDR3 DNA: TGCGCCAGCAGCTTGGCCCCCCAGGGTTCCTCTGAAAAACTGTTTTTT
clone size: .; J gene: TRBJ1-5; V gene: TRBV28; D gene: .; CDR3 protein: CASSSGLTNQPQHF; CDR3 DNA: TGTGCCAGCAGCTCCGGACTGACCAATCAGCCCCAGCATTTT
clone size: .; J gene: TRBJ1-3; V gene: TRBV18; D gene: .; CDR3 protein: CASSPGLEGSNTIYF; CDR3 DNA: TGTGCCAGCTCTCCTGGTCTGGAGGGATCGAACACCATATATTTT
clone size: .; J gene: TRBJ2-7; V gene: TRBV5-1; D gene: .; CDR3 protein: CASSLEGGGASYEQYF; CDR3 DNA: TGCGCCAGCAGCTTGGAGGGGGGAGGGGCCTCCTACGAGCAGTACTTC
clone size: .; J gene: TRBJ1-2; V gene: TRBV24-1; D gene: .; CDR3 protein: CATSGGPKDNYGYTF; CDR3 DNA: TGTGCCACCAGTGGGGGCCCGAAAGATAACTATGGCTACACCTTC
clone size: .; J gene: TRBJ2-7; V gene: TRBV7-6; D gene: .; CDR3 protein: CASSLEDSRAYEQYF; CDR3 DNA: TGTGCCAGCAGCTTAGAGGACAGTAGGGCCTACGAGCAGTACTTC
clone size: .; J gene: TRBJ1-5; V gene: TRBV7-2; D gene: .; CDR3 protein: CASSWSLGSNQPQHF; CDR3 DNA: TGTGCCAGCAGCTGGAGCCTCGGTAGCAATCAGCCCCAGCATTTT
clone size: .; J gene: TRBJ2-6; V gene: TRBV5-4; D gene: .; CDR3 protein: CASSFWIGRGPGANVLTF; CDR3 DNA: TGTGCCAGCAGCTTCTGGATCGGGCGGGGGCCTGGGGCCAACGTCCTGACTTTC
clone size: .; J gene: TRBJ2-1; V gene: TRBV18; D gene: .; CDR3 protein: CASSPWQDSYNEQFF; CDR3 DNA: TGTGCCAGCTCACCTTGGCAGGACTCCTACAATGAGCAGTTCTTC
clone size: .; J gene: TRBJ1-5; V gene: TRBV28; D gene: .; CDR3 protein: CASSSGQPNSNQPQHF; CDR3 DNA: TGTGCCAGCAGTTCAGGACAGCCCAATAGCAATCAGCCCCAGCATTTT
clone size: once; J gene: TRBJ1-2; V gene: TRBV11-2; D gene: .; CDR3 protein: CASSLGALGPGLYYGYTF; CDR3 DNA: TGTGCCAGCAGCTTAGGGGCCCTTGGGCCCGGACTTTACTATGGCTACACCTTC
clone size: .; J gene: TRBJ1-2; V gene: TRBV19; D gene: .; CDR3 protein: CASSSLEDYGYTF; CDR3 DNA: TGTGCCAGTAGTAGCCTCGAGGACTATGGCTACACCTTC
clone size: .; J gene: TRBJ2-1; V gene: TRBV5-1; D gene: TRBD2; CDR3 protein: CASSSELLAGAYNEQFF; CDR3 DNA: TGCGCCAGCAGCTCCGAATTACTAGCGGGGGCCTACAATGAGCAGTTCTTC
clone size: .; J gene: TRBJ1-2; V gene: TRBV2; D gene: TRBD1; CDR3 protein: CASSGTGVGYGYTF; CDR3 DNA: TGTGCCAGCTCGGGGACAGGGGTTGGCTATGGCTACACCTTC
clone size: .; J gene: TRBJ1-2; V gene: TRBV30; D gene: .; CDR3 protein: CAWSVVQTNYGYTF; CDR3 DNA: TGTGCCTGGAGTGTCGTGCAGACTAACTATGGCTACACCTTC
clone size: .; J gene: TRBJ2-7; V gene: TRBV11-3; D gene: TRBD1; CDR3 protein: CASSFGGQGDYEQYF; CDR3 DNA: TGTGCCAGCAGCTTTGGGGGACAGGGGGACTACGAGCAGTACTTC
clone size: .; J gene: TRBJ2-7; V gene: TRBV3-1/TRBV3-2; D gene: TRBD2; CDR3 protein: CASSSSGGSHEQYF; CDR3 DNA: TGTGCCAGCAGCTCTAGCGGGGGGTCCCACGAGCAGTACTTC
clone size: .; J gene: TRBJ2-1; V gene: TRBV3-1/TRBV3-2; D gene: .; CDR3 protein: CASSQGQVFDEQFF; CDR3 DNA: TGTGCCAGCAGCCAAGGCCAGGTTTTCGATGAGCAGTTCTTC
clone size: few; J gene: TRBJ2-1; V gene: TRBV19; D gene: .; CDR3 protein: CASSIAEYNEQFF; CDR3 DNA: TGTGCCAGTAGTATTGCAGAATACAATGAGCAGTTCTTC
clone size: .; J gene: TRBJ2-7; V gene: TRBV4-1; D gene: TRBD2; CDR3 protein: CASSQARGGSYEQYF; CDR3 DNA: TGCGCCAGCAGCCAAGCCCGGGGGGGCTCCTACGAGCAGTACTTC
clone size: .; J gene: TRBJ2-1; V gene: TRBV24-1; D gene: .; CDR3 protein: CATRKSDYNEQFF; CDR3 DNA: TGTGCCACCAGGAAGAGTGATTACAATGAGCAGTTCTTC
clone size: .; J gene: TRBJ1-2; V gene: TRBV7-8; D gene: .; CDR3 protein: CASSSRVAGPNYGYTF; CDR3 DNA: TGTGCCAGCAGCTCCCGGGTGGCGGGACCGAACTATGGCTACACCTTC
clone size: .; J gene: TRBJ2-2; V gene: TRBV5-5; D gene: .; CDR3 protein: CASSLAQEVTGELFF; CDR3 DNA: TGTGCCAGCAGCTTGGCCCAGGAGGTGACCGGGGAGCTGTTTTTT